The rows below give T cell receptor beta chains drawn from one sample of a study of Ad26.COV2.S vaccination and SARS-CoV-2 variants. Clones were sequenced by immunoSEQ multiplex PCR, and TCRdb holds only the in-frame ones, with some missing. The data hold more than 85,000 clones, with about three quarters observed a single time. Here the sequenced sample was peripheral blood, taken after recovery from COVID-19. All receptors derive from a human donor who had recovered from COVID-19. CDR3s include the opening cysteine and the closing phenylalanine or tryptophan. The D gene is left open where the match is weak. A clone size is listed for some rows: how often the clone was seen (once, few, many), or a class if it is expanded.

.	16	.	TRBV6-1	TRBJ1-1	TGTGCCAGCAGTGAAGCGCTTCTTAGGGTAGGGTTTGAAGCTTTCTTT	CASSEALLRVGFEAFF
.	12	.	TRBV6-2/TRBV6-3	TRBJ1-6	TGTGCCAGCAGTAGAGAAAATTCACCCCTCCACTTT	CASSRENSPLHF
.	13	once	TRBV11-3	TRBJ2-3	TGTGCCAGCAGCCGACAGGGCACAGATACGCAGTATTTT	CASSRQGTDTQYF
.	13	many	TRBV7-9	TRBJ2-2	TGTGCCAGCAGCATCGGTGGGGCGGCGGAGCTGTTTTTT	CASSIGGAAELFF
TRBD1	13	.	TRBV5-4	TRBJ2-7	TGTGCCAGCAGCTTTGACAGGGGCCACGAGCAGTACTTC	CASSFDRGHEQYF
TRBD1	16	.	TRBV6-5	TRBJ1-1	TGTGCCAGCAGTTACCGAACGACAGGGGGCCGAACTGAAGCTTTCTTT	CASSYRTTGGRTEAFF
TRBD1	15	.	TRBV3-1/TRBV3-2	TRBJ1-1	TGTGCCAGCAGCCCCCGGCCGGGACAGGGGGCTGAAGCTTTCTTT	CASSPRPGQGAEAFF
.	15	.	TRBV7-2	TRBJ1-2	TGTGCCAGCAGCTTAGTCGGGGGGCCCCGCTATGGCTACACCTTC	CASSLVGGPRYGYTF
.	16	.	TRBV28	TRBJ2-2	TGTGCCAGCAGCTCGTCACATAAATCTAACACCGGGGAGCTGTTTTTT	CASSSSHKSNTGELFF
.	16	once	TRBV6-2/TRBV6-3	TRBJ1-5	TGTGCCAGCAGTTACTCGGGGGCCGGGGGGGTTCAGCCCCAGCATTTT	CASSYSGAGGVQPQHF
.	13	.	TRBV9	TRBJ2-3	TGTGCCAGCAGCCCCCCGGATGGAGATACGCAGTATTTT	CASSPPDGDTQYF
TRBD1	13	.	TRBV3-1/TRBV3-2	TRBJ1-2	TGTGCCAGCAGCCGGGGGACAGGGGACGGCTACACCTTC	CASSRGTGDGYTF
.	15	.	TRBV2	TRBJ1-1	TGTGCCAGCAGTGAATACTTTGCCCGTGACACTGAAGCTTTCTTT	CASSEYFARDTEAFF
.	14	few	TRBV28	TRBJ1-2	TGTGCCAGCAGTTTACAACAGGAGTTCTATGGCTACACCTTC	CASSLQQEFYGYTF
.	14	.	TRBV28	TRBJ2-5	TGTGCCAGCAGTCCAGGACAGTTCCAAGAGACCCAGTACTTC	CASSPGQFQETQYF
TRBD1	13	.	TRBV7-9	TRBJ1-2	TGTGCCAGCAGCCCGCGGACAGGGTATGGCTACACCTTC	CASSPRTGYGYTF
.	13	few	TRBV9	TRBJ2-1	TGTGCCAGCAGCGTAGGGCCGCGGGATGAGCAGTTCTTC	CASSVGPRDEQFF
.	14	.	TRBV3-1/TRBV3-2	TRBJ1-1	TGTGCCAGCAGCCAAGGGCAGGGAGGCCCTGAAGCTTTCTTT	CASSQGQGGPEAFF
.	15	.	TRBV19	TRBJ1-4	TGTGCCAGTAGTATAGATTACTCGAGGGATGAAAAACTGTTTTTT	CASSIDYSRDEKLFF
.	13	.	TRBV5-1	TRBJ2-5	TGCGCCAGCAGCTTGGATCTAAAAGAGACCCAGTACTTC	CASSLDLKETQYF
.	11	.	TRBV28	TRBJ2-3	TGTGCCAGCGGGTCCTCAGATACGCAGTATTTT	CASGSSDTQYF
.	15	.	TRBV7-2	TRBJ1-5	TGTGCCAGCAGCTTAGAGGGGGTTAGCAATCAGCCCCAGCATTTT	CASSLEGVSNQPQHF
TRBD1	16	.	TRBV2	TRBJ2-2	TGTGCCAGGAGAACTACCGGGACAGGGAGGGCCGGGGAGCTGTTTTTT	CARRTTGTGRAGELFF
TRBD1	18	.	TRBV11-2	TRBJ1-4	TGTGCCAGCAGCTCATCCAGGGGGGGCCTGGGCCGTAATGAAAAACTGTTTTTT	CASSSSRGGLGRNEKLFF
.	14	.	TRBV19	TRBJ2-1	TGTGCCAGTACCCTGGGGGCAGCCTACAATGAGCAGTTCTTC	CASTLGAAYNEQFF
TRBD1	15	.	TRBV9	TRBJ2-7	TGTGCCAGCAGCGTCGCAACAGGGGGCGGGTACGAGCAGTACTTC	CASSVATGGGYEQYF
TRBD1	15	.	TRBV5-1	TRBJ1-4	TGCGCCAGCAGCAAGGACAGGGCGGATAATGAAAAACTGTTTTTT	CASSKDRADNEKLFF
.	12	.	TRBV30	TRBJ1-1	TGTGCCTGGAGACAGGGGAACACTGAAGCTTTCTTT	CAWRQGNTEAFF
.	14	.	TRBV28	TRBJ1-5	TGTGCCAGCACCCCCACCCCAATTGGTCAGCCCCAGCATTTT	CASTPTPIGQPQHF
.	17	.	TRBV4-2	TRBJ1-2	TGTGCCAGCAGCCAAATCACGAGAGACAGTAGTAACTATGGCTACACCTTC	CASSQITRDSSNYGYTF
TRBD1	13	.	TRBV5-1	TRBJ1-2	TGCGCCAGCAGCCTCAACCAGGGGGAGGGCTACACCTTC	CASSLNQGEGYTF
.	11	.	TRBV2	TRBJ1-2	TGTGCCAGCAAGGAACTACGGGGCTACACCTTC	CASKELRGYTF
TRBD1	15	.	TRBV5-1	TRBJ2-2	TGCGCCAGCTCTAATGGACAGGGATACACCGGGGAGCTGTTTTTT	CASSNGQGYTGELFF
.	13	.	TRBV3-1/TRBV3-2	TRBJ2-5	TGTGCCAGCAGCCAAGATGGAAGGGAGACCCAGTACTTC	CASSQDGRETQYF
.	12	.	TRBV6-6	TRBJ2-2	TGTGCCACCGGGGAAGGGCCCGGGGAGCTGTTTTTT	CATGEGPGELFF
.	12	.	TRBV11-2	TRBJ2-5	TGTGCCAGCAGCTGGAGCCCCCAGGACCAGTACTTC	CASSWSPQDQYF
.	14	.	TRBV11-2	TRBJ2-1	TGTGCCAGCAGCCCACGAATATCAGGGAATGAGCAGTTCTTC	CASSPRISGNEQFF
.	16	many	TRBV15	TRBJ1-5	TGTGCCACCAGCAGAGATTTCGGGGGAGGGAATCAGCCCCAGCATTTT	CATSRDFGGGNQPQHF
TRBD1	13	.	TRBV6-5	TRBJ1-2	TGTGCCAGCAGACGACAGGGGGCGTTCGGCTACACCTTC	CASRRQGAFGYTF
.	15	once	TRBV18	TRBJ2-1	TGTGCCAGCTCACCCAGCAGGGACCGCTGGAATGAGCAGTTCTTC	CASSPSRDRWNEQFF
.	13	.	TRBV19	TRBJ2-5	TGTGCCAGTAACGTAGCGATGGGGGAGACCCAGTACTTC	CASNVAMGETQYF
TRBD2	16	.	TRBV12-5	TRBJ2-5	TGTGCTAGTGGTTTGGTAACACAAAGAGCGGGGGCGACCCAGTACTTC	CASGLVTQRAGATQYF
.	15	.	TRBV9	TRBJ1-1	TGTGCCAGCAGCGTAGTGGCGAGTCAGGGCACTGAAGCTTTCTTT	CASSVVASQGTEAFF
.	16	.	TRBV2	TRBJ2-4	TGTGCCAGCAGTCCTACAGGGATAAAGGCCAAAAACATTCAGTACTTC	CASSPTGIKAKNIQYF
.	13	.	TRBV19	TRBJ1-2	TGTGCCAGTAGTAGGGAACGGACGGATGGCTACACCTTC	CASSRERTDGYTF
.	15	.	TRBV27	TRBJ2-3	TGTGCCAGCCGGAGACTTGGGTATAGCACAGATACGCAGTATTTT	CASRRLGYSTDTQYF
TRBD2	15	.	TRBV11-2	TRBJ2-1	TGTGCCAGCAGCCATATAGCGGGGGGGTTGAATGAGCAGTTCTTC	CASSHIAGGLNEQFF
.	13	.	TRBV9	TRBJ2-4	TGTGCCAGCAGCACCAGAACGATTCGAGGGGGGTACTTC	CASSTRTIRGGYF
.	15	.	TRBV4-2	TRBJ1-2	TGTGCCAGCAGCCAAGAACGGCGACAGCCCTATGGCTACACCTTC	CASSQERRQPYGYTF
.	13	.	TRBV18	TRBJ1-1	TGTGCCAGCTCACTTAGTAAGAACACTGAAGCTTTCTTT	CASSLSKNTEAFF
.	15	once	TRBV27	TRBJ2-1	TGTGCCAGCAGTTTATCCGGGCAATTCTACAATGAGCAGTTCTTC	CASSLSGQFYNEQFF
TRBD1	15	.	TRBV2	TRBJ1-6	TGTGCCAGCAGTGTACAGGGGGAGGGTAATTCACCCCTCCACTTT	CASSVQGEGNSPLHF
.	13	.	TRBV2	TRBJ2-5	TGTGCCAGCAGGCTAGGGGGGGCAGAGACCCAGTACTTC	CASRLGGAETQYF
.	12	.	TRBV30	TRBJ1-4	TGTGCCTGGACGAGGGGTCGTGAAAAACTGTTTTTT	CAWTRGREKLFF
.	15	.	TRBV7-9	TRBJ2-3	TGTGCCAGCAGCTCCCCGAGCCAGGGCACAGATACGCAGTATTTT	CASSSPSQGTDTQYF